The sequence of this T cell receptor (beta chain) was determined in a study of PD-1 blockade in classical Hodgkin lymphoma. The assay was immunoSEQ multiplex PCR, and TCRdb's table has in-frame clones only and misses some. The repertoire holds about 58,000 clones, with 80% to 95% as singletons. This CDR3 spans 13 amino acids. Trimming took off 4 bases at V and 6 bases at J, with 11 bases between the two ends. The germline V gene encodes CDR1 MNHEY and CDR2 SMNVEV (reference sequence). As for this clone: The antigen remains unidentified.

All trial patients relapsed after autologous stem cell transplantation. Findings and caveats of the study: CD8+ TCR diversity did not rise significantly by C4D1, unlike CD4+.

The rearrangement uses TRBV27 and TRBJ2-3; no firm D call. Sequenced material: peripheral blood mononuclear cells (PBMCs), taken before the second cycle of nivolumab. This clonotype was sampled from a human donor with classical Hodgkin lymphoma. The DNA for the CDR3 is TGTGCCAGCAGTTATCAGTGGTCGGATACGCAGTATTTT. Translation: CASSYQWSDTQYF.